The text below deals with one TCR beta chain. Its cognate antigen is unknown. TCRdb reprocessed the reads with MiXCR, giving one entry per CDR3 protein. The table records under 850,000 distinct CDR3 sequences, 30% to 40% of them present only once. V lost 10 bases to trimming and J lost 9 bases, with 10 bases between them. The CDR3 loop spans 9 amino acids. These data originate in a study of T cell repertoires in cytomegalovirus infection. Turning to the study itself: The study used recently identified HLA-C-restricted and well-studied HLA-B-restricted CMV epitopes. An indication of both CMV infection and matching HLA type came from public TCR beta signatures.

Study-wide results and caveats: CMV carriers having the relevant HLA were flagged by cumulative public TCR beta family frequency.

V is TRBV23-1 and J is TRBJ2-7; D may be TRBD1 (6 bases). TRBV23-1 is reported as an ORF; its role is uncertain. The clonotype originates from a human donor in good health (CMV status not recorded). Some clones in this sample may be carry-over from other donors' samples. This specimen was cultured PBMCs, taken from culture after CMV antigen stimulation. CDR3 bases: TGCGCCATTCCGACAGGGCAGTACTTC. Encoded protein: CAIPTGQYF.